Below are 17 T cell receptor beta chains sequenced from a single sample in a study of cytomegalovirus exposure and HLA in healthy donors. Use of 60 Vbeta and 13 Jbeta primers characterized the PCR. Assay used: immunoSEQ multiplex PCR; TCRdb lists only in-frame clones, some missing. The table includes some 170,000 clones, around 77% detected once. The sample consisted of PBMCs. Source of these receptors: a man aged 60 to 69 in good health and CMV-seronegative.

The CDR3 protein is CASSPRDRGGLGTEAFF. In DNA form, the CDR3 reads TGTGCCAGCAGCCCCCGGGACAGGGGCGGTTTAGGAACTGAAGCTTTCTTT. The chain carries TRBV13 and TRBJ1-1; TRBD1 aligns across 10 bases. CDR1 PRHDT and CDR2 FYEKMQ come from the germline V gene (reference sequence). Trimming took 5 bases from V and 5 from J; bases not matched to a gene: 14. This CDR3 spans 17 amino acids.

The J gene is TRBJ2-2, the V gene TRBV28; D not certain. This CDR3 region has 14 residues. Germline V gene sequence: CDR1 MDHEN, CDR2 SYDVKM. Deletions cut 4 bases from V and 6 bases from J, with 12 bases between. CDR3 loop: CASSWARFSGELFF. For the CDR3, the DNA is TGTGCCAGCAGTTGGGCTCGATTTTCCGGGGAGCTGTTTTTT.

V usage is TRBV11-3 and J usage is TRBJ2-7; 11 positions agree with TRBD2. Germline V gene sequence: CDR1 SGHNT, CDR2 YENEEA. V dropped 5 bases and J dropped 5; count of bases not matched to a gene: 8. The CDR3 contains 15 residues. The CDR3 DNA sequence: TGTGCCAGCAGCCGGATAGCGGGAGGGTTTAACGAGCAGTACTTC. Its translation: CASSRIAGGFNEQYF.

As regards this clone: The sample has other DNA sequences that encode this CDR3 too. The chain carries TRBV2 and TRBJ1-4; 7 nucleotides align to TRBD1. Germline CDR1 reads SNHLY; CDR2 reads FYNNEI. The CDR3 length is 15 residues. J gave up 4 bases and V 3 bases, and 5 bases lay outside the gene matches. CDR3 amino acids: CASSDPTGFNEKLFF. The CDR3 DNA is TGTGCCAGCAGTGACCCGACAGGGTTTAATGAAAAACTGTTTTTT.

This chain uses TRBV5-4 with TRBJ2-2; 7 positions match TRBD2. J lost 3 bases, V lost 4 bases, and 6 bases had no gene match. The germline V gene has CDR1 SGHNT and CDR2 YYREEE (reference sequence). The CDR3 spans 15 residues. For the CDR3, the DNA is TGTGCCAGCAGCCCCCCGGCGGGAGACACCGGGGAGCTGTTTTTT. Residues: CASSPPAGDTGELFF.

V is TRBV2 and J is TRBJ2-1; D call uncertain. CDR3 length: 12 residues. The V gene's germline CDR1 is SNHLY and CDR2 FYNNEI. V dropped 3 bases and J dropped 12 bases, with 12 bases sitting between them. CDR3 bases: TGTGCCAGCAGTGACCGGGTAACGTGGCAGTTCTTC. Amino acid sequence: CASSDRVTWQFF.

This CDR3 reads CASTGTGDYEQYF. The CDR3 DNA reads as TGTGCCAGTACCGGGACAGGGGACTACGAGCAGTACTTC. The chain links TRBV6-5 to TRBJ2-5; 10 nucleotides agree with TRBD1. The DNA matches TRBJ2-7 better at its end, which makes the J call doubtful. The CDR3 has 13 residues. The germline V gene has CDR1 MNHEY and CDR2 SVGAGI.

Turning to this clone: No conserved phenylalanine or tryptophan ends this CDR3, so it is likely a read error. The rearrangement joins TRBV28 to TRBJ1-2; 12 nucleotides line up with TRBD1. Trimming removed 6 bases from V and 2 bases from J; junction bases left unmatched: 10. The CDR3 consists of 17 residues. In germline, CDR1 is MDHEN, CDR2 SYDVKM. CDR3 residues: CASSAGGTGGLNYGYTL. For the CDR3, the DNA is TGTGCCAGCAGCGCGGGCGGGACAGGGGGCCTGAACTATGGCTACACCCTC.

This clone was seen once. The chain joins TRBV7-2 to TRBJ1-5; maybe TRBD1 (5 bases). Trimming shortened V by 1 base and J by 6 bases, and 16 bases separated the two germline ends. The CDR3 covers 16 residues. The germline V gene has CDR1 SGHTA and CDR2 FQGNSA. In nucleotides, the CDR3 is TGTGCCAGCAGCTTAGTTTCCGGGGGAACTGGTCAGCCCCAGCATTTT. Protein: CASSLVSGGTGQPQHF. Drawing the rest from reference TRBV7-2 and TRBJ1-5, the complete variable domain is GAGVSQSPSNKVTEKGKDVELRCDPISGHTALYWYRQSLGQGLEFLIYFQGNSAPDKSGLPSDRFSAERTGGSVSTLTIQRTQQEDSAVYLCASSLVSGGTGQPQHFGDGTRLSIL.

This chain uses TRBV11-2 with TRBJ2-1, with TRBD2 matching over 10 bases. CDR3 length: 16 amino acids. From germline, CDR1 is SGHAT and CDR2 FQNNGV. J gave up 6 bases and V 1 base, and 6 bases lay outside the gene matches. The CDR3 DNA reads TGTGCCAGCAGCTTAGTCCGGACTAGCGGACCCAATGAGCAGTTCTTC. It encodes CASSLVRTSGPNEQFF.

The chain recombines TRBV5-5 with TRBJ2-7; the D is unclear. This CDR3 has 14 residues. V was pared by 0 bases and J by 4 bases, with 11 bases between. Germline CDR1 is SGHKS and CDR2 is YYEKEE (reference sequence). This CDR3 is CASSLAKLSYEQYF. The CDR3 DNA reads as TGTGCCAGCAGCTTGGCCAAGCTTTCTTACGAGCAGTACTTC.

The rearrangement uses TRBV19 and TRBJ1-2; maybe TRBD1 (5 bases). The CDR3 runs 17 residues. V was cut by 9 bases and J by 6 bases, with 29 bases left in between. Per the germline V gene, CDR1 is LNHDA and CDR2 is SQIVND (reference sequence). CDR3 residues: CASRSVRTPDLSNGYTF. In DNA, the CDR3 is TGTGCCAGCAGGAGTGTTCGGACACCGGATCTTAGTAATGGCTACACCTTC.

The rearrangement joins TRBV4-3 to TRBJ2-7; TRBD2 aligns across 10 bases. Germline V CDR1 and CDR2: LGHNA, YSLEER. There are 17 residues in the CDR3. Trimming took 0 bases from V and 7 from J; bases not matched to a gene: 12. CDR3 protein: CASSQDGVAGGLREQYF. CDR3 nucleotides: TGCGCCAGCAGCCAAGATGGAGTAGCGGGAGGTCTTCGGGAGCAGTACTTC.

This chain links TRBV6-6 with TRBJ1-6; 8 nucleotides line up with TRBD1. This CDR3 spans 15 amino acids. After removal of 2 bases from V and 8 bases from J, the junction contained 5 bases not matched to a gene. Per the germline V gene, CDR1 is MNHNY and CDR2 is SVGAGI (reference sequence). DNA for the CDR3: TGTGCCAGCAGTTACACAGGGACAGGATATTCACCCCTCCACTTT. As protein: CASSYTGTGYSPLHF.

Notes on this clone: The same CDR3 arises from other DNA sequences in this sample as well. This chain uses TRBV7-9 with TRBJ2-2; possible D gene TRBD2, 5 bases. V dropped 3 bases and J dropped 1 base, with 9 bases sitting between them. The CDR3 loop spans 15 amino acids. Germline CDR1 is SEHNR and CDR2 is FQNEAQ (reference sequence). The CDR3 here is CASSFLAVNTGELFF. As DNA, the CDR3 is TGTGCCAGCAGCTTCCTAGCAGTGAACACCGGGGAGCTGTTTTTT.

The chain has TRBV2 and TRBJ2-5; 8 bases align to TRBD1. With the DNA end fitting TRBJ2-7 better, the J assignment may be wrong. The CDR3 is 14 residues long. Germline loops: CDR1 SNHLY, CDR2 FYNNEI. CDR3 loop: CASSVRTGTYEQYF. CDR3 DNA sequence: TGTGCCAGCAGTGTGCGGACAGGGACCTACGAGCAGTACTTC.

This clone appeared a single time. This sequence joins TRBV28 and TRBJ2-5, with a weak D call TRBD1 (6 bases). CDR3 size: 13 residues. Germline V lookup: CDR1 MDHEN, CDR2 SYDVKM. V was trimmed by 2 bases and J by 5 bases, leaving 9 bases between them. In nucleotides, the CDR3 is TGTGCCAGCAGTTTAGGTGACAGGGAGACCCAGTACTTC. It specifies CASSLGDRETQYF.